This T cell receptor beta chain was recorded in a study of T cell responses to AZD1222 COVID-19 vaccine. Points from the study as a whole: Spike-specific TCR depth and breadth grew after two AZD1222 doses. Vaccine-associated CD4 TCRs ranged over spike, dominating at 160-218 and 743-854. Donors, mostly white British, included more females; clonal diversity was possibly underestimated.

This CDR3 spans 15 amino acids. The J segment lost 4 bases and the V segment lost 0 bases, leaving 5 bases of the junction unmatched. The V gene's germline CDR1 is SGDLS and CDR2 YYNGEE. Worth noting for this clone: The antigen remains undetermined.

Assay used: immunoSEQ multiplex PCR; TCRdb lists only in-frame clones, some missing. The sample lists 150,000 or so clones, approximately 90% seen once, with just over 5% in the top ten. The chain combines TRBV9 with TRBJ2-7, with 9 positions matching TRBD2. The sample was peripheral blood, taken on day 0 of AZD1222 vaccination. The clonotype originates from an adult in good health. Here the CDR3 DNA reads TGTGCCAGCAGCGTAGGGGGGCTAGCGGGATACGAGCAGTACTTC. This gives the protein CASSVGGLAGYEQYF.